The 29 T cell receptor beta chains in this list originate from one sample, sequenced in a study of blood T cell repertoires in COVID-19. Assay used: immunoSEQ multiplex PCR; TCRdb lists only in-frame clones, some missing. The data contain some 270,000 clones, around 90% of them singletons. The sample consisted of PBMCs or T cells enriched from blood (not recorded which). These receptors came from a woman between 40 and 50 years old who had recovered from COVID-19.

The V gene is TRBV6-5, the J gene TRBJ2-7; D possibly corresponds to TRBD2 (5 bases). The CDR3 is 11 residues long. Germline assignment: CDR1 MNHEY and CDR2 SVGAGI. The germline V and J ends were trimmed by 8 bases and 4 bases, with 9 bases remaining between them. In DNA, the CDR3 is TGTGCCAGCCTTGGGGAGTACGAGCAGTACTTC. This sequence encodes CASLGEYEQYF.

The chain has TRBV18 and TRBJ2-1; 9 bases fit TRBD1. This CDR3 spans 15 amino acids. V lost 6 bases and J lost 6; bases outside the gene matches: 9. The germline V gene encodes CDR1 KGHSH and CDR2 LQKENI. CDR3 coding DNA: TGTGCCAGCTCCACCCCGGGACAGGGAATCAATGAGCAGTTCTTC. Residues: CASSTPGQGINEQFF.

CDR3 sequence (DNA): TGTGCCAACCCGGTCCTCTTGTGGTCGGACAGGGGTCGGTTCGGCTATGGCTACACCTTC. Translated: CANPVLLWSDRGRFGYGYTF. The J gene is TRBJ1-2, the V gene TRBV2; 9 bases agree with TRBD1. The germline CDR1 and CDR2 sequences are SNHLY and FYNNEI. This CDR3 is built from 20 residues. J gave up 4 bases and V 10 bases, and 28 bases lay outside the gene matches.

V gene TRBV7-8 combines with J gene TRBJ1-1; 7 bases line up with TRBD1. CDR1 and CDR2 (germline): SGHVS, FQNEAQ. The CDR3 has 14 amino acids. J was trimmed by 5 bases and V by 3 bases; bases with no gene match: 6. CDR3: CASSLQGVGTEAFF. CDR3 bases: TGTGCCAGCAGCTTGCAGGGGGTAGGGACTGAAGCTTTCTTT.

The chain combines TRBV25-1 with TRBJ1-2, with 8 bases that match TRBD1. V lost 4 bases to trimming and J lost 4 bases; unmatched junction nucleotides: 8. CDR3 length: 15 residues. Germline V gene sequence: CDR1 MGHDK, CDR2 SYGVNS. This chain's CDR3 is CASSGAGQGAYGYTF. CDR3 DNA sequence: TGTGCCAGCAGTGGGGCCGGACAGGGTGCCTATGGCTACACCTTC.

The rearrangement joins TRBV2 to TRBJ1-2, with 7 bases identical to TRBD1. The CDR3 consists of 15 residues. Looked up from germline, CDR1 is SNHLY and CDR2 is FYNNEI. V lost 4 bases and J lost 0; bases outside the gene matches: 5. CDR3 loop: CASSVGTEANYGYTF. The CDR3 coding sequence is TGTGCCAGCAGTGTCGGGACAGAAGCTAACTATGGCTACACCTTC.

This clone was counted a few times. This chain connects TRBV19 to TRBJ1-1; 7 nucleotides agree with TRBD1. The CDR3 has 15 residues. V was pared by 4 bases and J by 1 base, with 6 bases of the junction left unmatched. CDR1 is LNHDA, CDR2 SQIVND, per germline (reference sequence). The CDR3 region has the DNA TGTGCCAGTAGTAACTACAGGACAGGGAACACTGAAGCTTTCTTT. Translated, it gives CASSNYRTGNTEAFF.

As for this clone: At one boundary the junction diverges from the germline segment, which might be a read error. This chain uses TRBV7-2 with TRBJ1-2; 9 bases map to TRBD1. Germline loops: CDR1 SGHTA, CDR2 FQGNSA. The length of the CDR3 is 13 residues. The chain's CDR3 is CASSLATGTGFSF. The CDR3 bases are TGTGCCAGCAGCTTAGCGACCGGGACAGGGTTTTCCTTC.

As DNA, the CDR3 is TGTGCCAGCAGCGTAGCGGGAACCTCAAATGGCTACACCTTC. This codes for CASSVAGTSNGYTF. The chain links TRBV9 to TRBJ1-2; D is unresolved. This CDR3 region has 14 residues. Between the trimmed V and J ends, which lost 0 bases and 6 bases, there was a span of 12 bases. Germline V gene lookup returns CDR1 SGDLS and CDR2 YYNGEE.

J is TRBJ2-7 and V is TRBV7-9; TRBD1 matches at 7 bases. Trimming removed 4 bases from V and 1 base from J; junction bases left unmatched: 4. CDR3 length: 14 amino acids. Germline assignment: CDR1 SEHNR and CDR2 FQNEAQ (reference sequence). CDR3 in amino acids: CASSYQGQSYEQYF. The CDR3 DNA reads TGTGCCAGCAGCTATCAGGGACAGTCCTACGAGCAGTACTTC.

The rearrangement uses TRBV6-5 and TRBJ1-3, with 11 nucleotides matching TRBD1. The trim removed 5 bases at V and 7 bases at J, leaving 7 bases unmatched. The CDR3 has 15 residues. CDR1 and CDR2 (germline): MNHEY, SVGAGI. This CDR3 reads CASSPDGTGGNTIYF. CDR3 coding DNA: TGTGCCAGCAGTCCTGATGGGACAGGGGGGAACACCATATATTTT.

The chain carries TRBV10-3 and TRBJ2-3; 11 bases line up with TRBD2. CDR3 length equals 15 residues. Losses at the gene ends were 5 bases for V and 5 bases for J; bases not matched to a gene: 6. Germline V gives CDR1 ENHRY, CDR2 SYGVKD. CDR3 residues: CAISLGTSGQDTQYF. As DNA, the CDR3 is TGTGCCATCAGTCTAGGGACTAGCGGCCAAGATACGCAGTATTTT.

The V call is TRBV5-4, the J call TRBJ2-7, with D hard to call. V lost 5 bases and J 0 bases, leaving 15 bases between the germline ends. Germline assignment: CDR1 SGHNT and CDR2 YYREEE (reference sequence). The CDR3 contains 15 residues. CDR3 in amino acids: CASSPAGYSSYEQYF. CDR3 nucleotide sequence: TGTGCCAGCAGTCCAGCCGGGTATAGCTCCTACGAGCAGTACTTC.

The chain links TRBV5-5 to TRBJ2-7, with TRBD1 identical over 9 bases. The V gene end was trimmed by 4 bases and the J gene end by 6 bases; junction bases not matched to a gene: 11. Germline loops: CDR1 SGHKS, CDR2 YYEKEE (reference sequence). This CDR3 spans 15 amino acids. The CDR3 region is CASSPRGDRVGEQYF. The CDR3 nucleotides read TGTGCCAGCAGCCCAAGGGGGGACAGGGTTGGCGAGCAGTACTTC.

V gene TRBV5-1 combines with J gene TRBJ1-1; tentative D call: TRBD1 (6 bases). The CDR3 extends over 14 amino acids. Trimming shortened V by 2 bases and J by 3 bases, and 11 bases separated the two germline ends. Germline V gives CDR1 SGHRS, CDR2 YFSETQ. In DNA, the CDR3 is TGCGCCAGCAGCTTAGGGACAACGGACACTGAAGCTTTCTTT. This gives the protein CASSLGTTDTEAFF.

In its sample, this clone was seen a few times. Germline is not matched at one junction end, which may reflect a read error. The chain couples TRBV9 to TRBJ2-2; D is perhaps TRBD1 (6 bases). The CDR3 has 14 amino acids. Germline-derived CDR1 and CDR2 are SGDLS and YYNGEE. For the CDR3, the DNA is TGTGCCAGCAGCGTTACAGGGAACCCCGGGGAGCTGTTTTTT. Translating gives CASSVTGNPGELFF.

The CDR3 loop is CAWSVMTQGAGNTIYF. Here the CDR3 DNA reads TGTGCCTGGAGTGTGATGACCCAGGGGGCTGGAAACACCATATATTTT. V and J are TRBV30 and TRBJ1-3, with 7 bases aligning to TRBD1. This CDR3 spans 16 amino acids. With V trimmed by 0 bases and J by 2 bases, 7 bases remained unmatched. Germline-derived CDR1 and CDR2 are GTSNPN and SVGIG (reference sequence). Full variable domain (outside the CDR3, taken from reference TRBV30 and TRBJ1-3): SQTIHQWPATLVQPVGSPLSLECTVEGTSNPNLYWYRQAAGRGLQLLFYSVGIGQISSEVPQNLSASRPQDRQFILSSKKLLLSDSGFYLCAWSVMTQGAGNTIYFGEGSWLTVV.

Only a few counts were recorded for this clone. The chain combines TRBV3-1 (or the pseudogene TRBV3-2) with TRBJ2-6; 11 bases are shared with TRBD2. After removal of 0 bases from V and 0 bases from J, the junction contained 13 bases not matched to a gene. Germline V gene sequence: CDR1 LGHDT, CDR2 YNNKEL (reference sequence). CDR3 length: 22 residues. This CDR3 is CASSQEERTSGPHFSGANVLTF. As DNA, the CDR3 is TGTGCCAGCAGCCAAGAGGAGAGGACTAGCGGGCCCCACTTCTCTGGGGCCAACGTCCTGACTTTC.

The V gene is TRBV19, the J gene TRBJ1-2; D is uncertain. With 0 bases removed from V and 7 bases from J, the gap between germline ends came to 12 bases. CDR1 LNHDA and CDR2 SQIVND come from the germline V gene (reference sequence). The CDR3 spans 14 residues. CDR3 sequence: CASSIEAQLRGYTF. For the CDR3, the DNA is TGTGCCAGTAGTATAGAGGCACAGCTCCGTGGCTACACCTTC.

CDR3 in amino acids: CAISSGGDGGELFF. CDR3 sequence (DNA): TGTGCCATCAGTAGCGGGGGGGACGGTGGGGAGCTGTTTTTT. The genes are TRBV10-3 and TRBJ2-2; 10 nucleotides align to TRBD2. This CDR3 has 14 residues. The J segment lost 8 bases and the V segment lost 5 bases, leaving 5 bases of the junction unmatched. The V gene's germline CDR1 is ENHRY and CDR2 SYGVKD.

This sequence joins TRBV10-2 and TRBJ1-2; D unclear. The germline gives CDR1 WSHSY, CDR2 SAAADI. Trimming removed 3 bases from V and 2 bases from J, with 13 bases in between. CDR3 length: 15 amino acids. This chain's CDR3 is CASSDLPSPNYGYTF. The CDR3 DNA reads as TGCGCCAGCAGTGATTTGCCCAGTCCAAACTATGGCTACACCTTC.

The J gene is TRBJ2-5, the V gene TRBV5-1, with 13 bases fitting TRBD2. This CDR3 is built from 21 residues. The germline gives CDR1 SGHRS, CDR2 YFSETQ. Losses at the gene ends were 4 bases for V and 1 base for J; bases not matched to a gene: 19. The CDR3 is CASSIKGVRGTSGITQETQYF. CDR3 in DNA: TGCGCCAGCAGCATCAAAGGGGTCAGGGGGACTAGCGGGATAACCCAAGAGACCCAGTACTTC.

This clone appeared a few times. The rearrangement links TRBV2 to TRBJ1-1; 7 bases map to TRBD1. Germline CDR1 is SNHLY and CDR2 is FYNNEI. This CDR3 is 16 amino acids long. After removal of 7 bases from V and 4 bases from J, the junction contained 15 bases not matched to a gene. This chain's CDR3 is CASILRQGLGSTEAFF. CDR3 coding DNA: TGTGCCAGCATACTCAGACAGGGATTGGGAAGCACTGAAGCTTTCTTT.

The rearrangement joins TRBV21-1 to TRBJ2-3; TRBD2 is the table's D call, not checked against the DNA. TRBV21-1 represents a pseudogene. The CDR3 sequence is 14 residues long. CDR3 region: CASSTRDLPDTQYF. The CDR3 nucleotides read TGTGCCAGCAGCACGAGGGACTTGCCAGATACGCAGTATTTT.

The chain joins TRBV5-1 to TRBJ1-6; 9 bases align to TRBD1. V shed 4 bases and J 9 bases; nucleotides not matched to a gene: 17. Germline V lookup: CDR1 SGHRS, CDR2 YFSETQ. This CDR3 region has 18 residues. The CDR3 DNA reads as TGCGCCAGCAGCCTATCTCGTCCCGGGACAGGGAAAGGTTCACCCCTCCACTTT. Its protein is CASSLSRPGTGKGSPLHF.

This chain links TRBV5-1 with TRBJ2-1; the match to TRBD2 covers 11 bases. V trimming: 2 bases; J trimming: 2 bases; junction bases outside the gene matches: 3. Germline values: CDR1 SGHRS, CDR2 YFSETQ. The CDR3 has 16 amino acids. The CDR3 loop is CASSFLAGGTYNEQFF. CDR3 sequence (DNA): TGCGCCAGCAGCTTTCTAGCGGGGGGTACCTACAATGAGCAGTTCTTC.

This clone was seen more than once but under ten times. The CDR3 DNA sequence: TGTGCCAGCAGCCCCCAGGGTTTAGAAAAACTGTTTTTT. As protein: CASSPQGLEKLFF. This sequence joins TRBV7-9 and TRBJ1-4, with a tentative D call TRBD1 (5 bases). CDR1 and CDR2 (germline): SEHNR, FQNEAQ (reference sequence). V lost 5 bases, J lost 8 bases, and 12 bases lay in between. The CDR3 covers 13 residues. The full variable domain, with the rest looked up from reference TRBV7-9 and TRBJ1-4, is DTGVSQNPRHKITKRGQNVTFRCDPISEHNRLYWYRQTLGQGPEFLTYFQNEAQLEKSRLLSDRFSAERPKGSFSTLEIQRTEQGDSAMYLCASSPQGLEKLFFGSGTQLSVL.

The J gene is TRBJ2-2, the V gene TRBV24-1; TRBD1 matches 9 bases. The junction had 7 bases not matched to a gene; V was cut back by 4 bases and J by 5 bases. Germline assignment: CDR1 KGHDR and CDR2 SFDVKD. This CDR3 comprises 16 residues. CDR3 sequence: CATSDPGTGKTGELFF. In DNA form, the CDR3 reads TGTGCCACCAGTGACCCCGGGACAGGGAAGACCGGGGAGCTGTTTTTT.

The chain has TRBV25-1 and TRBJ2-7, with D tentatively TRBD1 (6 bases). CDR1 is MGHDK, CDR2 SYGVNS, per germline. The V gene lost 8 bases and the J gene lost 5 bases, with 13 bases spanning the gap. The CDR3 runs 12 residues. DNA for the CDR3: TGTGCCAGCGGCCGGAACAGGGACGAGCAGTACTTC. This codes for CASGRNRDEQYF.